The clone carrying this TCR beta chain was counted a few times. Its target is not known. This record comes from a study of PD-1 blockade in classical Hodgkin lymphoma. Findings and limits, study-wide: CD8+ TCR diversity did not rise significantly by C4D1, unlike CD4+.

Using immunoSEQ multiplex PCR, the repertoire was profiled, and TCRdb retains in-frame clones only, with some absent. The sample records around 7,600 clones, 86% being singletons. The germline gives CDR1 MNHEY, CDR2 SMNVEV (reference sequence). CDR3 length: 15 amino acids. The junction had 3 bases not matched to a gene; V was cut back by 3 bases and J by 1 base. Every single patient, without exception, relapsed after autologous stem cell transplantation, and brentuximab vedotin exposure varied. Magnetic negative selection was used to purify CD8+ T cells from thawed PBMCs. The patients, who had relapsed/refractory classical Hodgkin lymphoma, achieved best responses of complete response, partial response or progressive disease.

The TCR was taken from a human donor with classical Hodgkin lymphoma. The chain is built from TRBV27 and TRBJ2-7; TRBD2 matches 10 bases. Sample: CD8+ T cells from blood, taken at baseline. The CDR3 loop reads CASSFLAGESYEQYF. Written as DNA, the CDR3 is TGTGCCAGCAGTTTTCTAGCGGGAGAGTCCTACGAGCAGTACTTC.